This T cell receptor beta chain was obtained from a study of response to subunit inactivated influenza vaccine. Per the germline V gene, CDR1 is MNHEY and CDR2 is SVGEGT. The V gene lost 6 bases and the J gene lost 1 base, with 12 bases spanning the gap. The length of the CDR3 is 14 residues. TCRdb re-called the RT-PCR reads through MiXCR, storing one row per CDR3 protein. The sample includes around 530,000 distinct CDR3 sequences, 15% to 20% seen only once; the top ten take approximately 3%. The sample here was CD4+ T cells sorted from PBMCs, taken around 25 months after vaccination. The sequence derives from a man aged 45-69 years who received an inactivated influenza vaccine. This sequence joins TRBV6-2 or TRBV6-3 and TRBJ1-1; tentative D call: TRBD1 (6 bases). CDR3 DNA sequence: TGTGCCAGCAGGACGAGACAGGAGAACACTGAAGCTTTCTTT. It yields the protein CASRTRQENTEAFF.